These T cell receptor beta chains were read from a single sample in a study of cytomegalovirus exposure and HLA in healthy donors. Data came from immunoSEQ multiplex PCR; TCRdb stores just in-frame clones and leaves some out. Counted here are more than 95,000 clones, roughly 89% occurring once; the ten biggest clones make up 1.1%. Sequenced: PBMCs. Source of these receptors: a woman younger than 35 in good health and CMV-seronegative. Each CDR3 is given with its conserved first and last residue.

V gene: TRBV28
J gene: TRBJ1-6
CDR3 protein: CASSLRTGALSMSPLHF

V gene: TRBV19
J gene: TRBJ1-1
CDR3 protein: CASGTGGYTEAFF

V gene: TRBV18
J gene: TRBJ1-5
CDR3 protein: CASSSNDRGDQPQHF

V gene: TRBV7-9
J gene: TRBJ2-3
CDR3 protein: CASSPRLAETDTQYF

V gene: TRBV6-4
J gene: TRBJ1-2
CDR3 protein: CASSATGDYGYTF

V gene: TRBV6-5
J gene: TRBJ1-3
CDR3 protein: CASSYSGIYSGNTIYF

V gene: TRBV25-1
J gene: TRBJ1-4
CDR3 protein: CASSVASGGEKLFF

V gene: TRBV5-1
J gene: TRBJ2-5
CDR3 protein: CASSFGGGDQYF

V gene: TRBV5-1
J gene: TRBJ2-5
CDR3 protein: CASSLNSGETQYF

V gene: TRBV2
J gene: TRBJ2-1
CDR3 protein: CASSASGGSYNEQFF

V gene: TRBV7-2
J gene: TRBJ2-5
CDR3 protein: CASSRQRSLETQYF

V gene: TRBV4-3
J gene: TRBJ1-2
CDR3 protein: CASSQDLVRGVYGYTF

V gene: TRBV12-2
J gene: TRBJ1-5
CDR3 protein: CASRFPGCSKPQHF

V gene: TRBV27
J gene: TRBJ2-2
CDR3 protein: CASRTGTSGSMGNTGELFF

V gene: TRBV28
J gene: TRBJ1-5
CDR3 protein: CASSLLSYQPQHF

V gene: TRBV28
J gene: TRBJ2-7
CDR3 protein: CAIQGYSYEQYF

V gene: TRBV6-5
J gene: TRBJ2-4
CDR3 protein: CASSPSGRAQNIQYF

V gene: TRBV27
J gene: TRBJ2-7
CDR3 protein: CASSFSLAASHEQYF

V gene: TRBV30
J gene: TRBJ1-2
CDR3 protein: CAWSSGQANYGYTF

V gene: TRBV28
J gene: TRBJ2-1
CDR3 protein: CASTLGGRGPEEPYNEQFF

V gene: TRBV27
J gene: TRBJ2-7
CDR3 protein: CASGNRDRGSYEQYF

V gene: TRBV25-1
J gene: TRBJ2-7
CDR3 protein: CASSDSASGTPEQYF

V gene: TRBV9
J gene: TRBJ2-7
CDR3 protein: CASSVGTSGSYEQYF

V gene: TRBV6-1
J gene: TRBJ2-3
CDR3 protein: CASSERGGTDTQYF

V gene: TRBV5-6
J gene: TRBJ1-1
CDR3 protein: CASSFYILGTGGTEAFF